Shown below are 10 T cell receptor beta chains from a single sample sequenced in a study of T cells in Graves' hyperthyroidism and ophthalmopathy. RNA transcripts provided the source from which TCR beta CDR3 regions were amplified. TCR CDR3 regions were first amplified by RT-PCR with HTBI primers. A single record per CDR3 protein comes from TCRdb applying MiXCR to the multiplex PCR reads. The sample lists 480,000 or so distinct CDR3 sequences; 14% were seen once. Sequences were obtained from blood. Every receptor here comes from a woman under 30 with Graves' hyperthyroidism.

This clonotype has at least ten counts. The V gene is TRBV24-1, the J gene TRBJ2-2; TRBD1 is a possible D gene (5 bases). Germline CDR1 KGHDR, CDR2 SFDVKD. Trimming left V 3 bases short and J 1 base short, with 11 bases between. This CDR3 contains 16 residues. CDR3 residues: CATSDGRGRNTGELFF. CDR3 sequence (DNA): TGTGCCACCAGTGATGGAAGGGGTCGGAACACCGGGGAGCTGTTTTTT.

The chain has TRBV6-2 or TRBV6-3 and TRBJ2-3; D may match TRBD1 or TRBD2 (6 bases each). V lost 5 bases and J lost 2, with 11 bases in between. The CDR3 extends over 14 amino acids. CDR1 is MNHEY, CDR2 SVGEGT, per germline. CDR3 sequence reads: CASSRGELTDTQYF. In DNA, the CDR3 is TGTGCCAGCAGTAGGGGGGAACTCACAGATACGCAGTATTTT.

The chain employs TRBV13 and TRBJ2-1; 11 bases are a match to TRBD1. The CDR3 runs to 14 residues. After removal of 4 bases from V and 10 bases from J, the junction contained 6 bases not matched to a gene. Germline values: CDR1 PRHDT, CDR2 FYEKMQ (reference sequence). The chain's CDR3 is CASSSDRGRGEQFF. In DNA form, the CDR3 reads TGTGCCAGCAGCTCGGACAGGGGGCGAGGGGAGCAGTTCTTC.

At least ten counts were recorded for this clonotype. The CDR3, as DNA: TGTGCCAGCAGCTTAACTCCACATAGGAATGAGCAGTTCTTC. This codes for CASSLTPHRNEQFF. V and J are TRBV7-9 and TRBJ2-1, with unresolved D. The ends were cut back, 2 bases at V and 7 bases at J, with 12 bases in the middle. CDR1 and CDR2 from the germline V gene are SEHNR and FQNEAQ (reference sequence). The CDR3 spans 14 residues. Full variable domain (remainder filled in from reference TRBV7-9 and TRBJ2-1): DTGVSQNPRHKITKRGQNVTFRCDPISEHNRLYWYRQTLGQGPEFLTYFQNEAQLEKSRLLSDRFSAERPKGSFSTLEIQRTEQGDSAMYLCASSLTPHRNEQFFGPGTRLTVL.

This clonotype was seen only a few times. The chain carries TRBV20-1 and TRBJ1-6; D gene ambiguous. V gave up 7 bases and J gave up 7 bases, with 11 bases separating them. The CDR3 runs to 12 residues. Germline CDR1 reads DFQATT; CDR2 reads SNEGSKA (reference sequence). CDR3 protein: CSVSPGNSPLHF. Here the CDR3 DNA reads TGCAGTGTCTCCCCCGGAAATTCACCCCTCCACTTT.

This clonotype turned up a few times. CDR3 protein: CSATTQTYQETQYF. The CDR3 DNA sequence: TGCAGTGCTACAACCCAGACGTACCAAGAGACCCAGTACTTC. The rearrangement links TRBV20-1 to TRBJ2-5; D remains ambiguous. The germline V gene has CDR1 DFQATT and CDR2 SNEGSKA (reference sequence). The V and J ends lost 4 bases and 0 bases respectively, with 12 bases between them. The CDR3 spans 14 residues.

This clonotype was counted ten times or more. The rearrangement joins TRBV6-1 to TRBJ1-3; 7 bases match TRBD1. Germline V gives CDR1 MNHNS, CDR2 SASEGT. The CDR3 length is 13 residues. V shed 6 bases, J shed 4 bases, and the junction held 3 bases outside the gene matches. The CDR3: CASSQGQGNTIYF. In nucleotides, the CDR3 is TGTGCCAGCAGCCAGGGACAGGGAAACACCATATATTTT.

The chain uses TRBV20-1 and TRBJ1-6, with D perhaps TRBD1 (6 bases). The CDR3 is made up of 16 amino acids. CDR1 DFQATT and CDR2 SNEGSKA come from the germline V gene (reference sequence). V lost 0 bases and J lost 6, with 15 bases in between. CDR3 bases: TGCAGTGCTAGAGATAGGGGGGCATCGGTTAATTCACCCCTCCACTTT. Translation: CSARDRGASVNSPLHF.

This clonotype was observed a handful of times. A read error may explain this, as a much larger clone is one base away. The rearrangement joins TRBV28 to TRBJ2-2; 9 bases fit TRBD1. V trimming: 8 bases; J trimming: 7 bases; junction bases outside the gene matches: 8. Germline CDR1 is MDHEN and CDR2 is SYDVKM. There are 14 residues in the CDR3. This chain's CDR3 is CASGGTGRDGELFF. The DNA of the CDR3 is TGTGCCAGCGGTGGGACAGGGCGGGACGGGGAGCTGTTTTTT.

This clonotype was recorded many times. CDR3 sequence (DNA): TGTGCCAGCAGCTTAGGGGACAAGCTCACAGATACGCAGTATTTT. Translating it yields CASSLGDKLTDTQYF. This chain joins TRBV11-2 and TRBJ2-3; the D gene is possibly TRBD1 (6 bases). The V end lost 1 base, the J end lost 2 bases, and 10 bases lay between the germline ends. The CDR3 loop spans 15 amino acids. Germline V gene sequence: CDR1 SGHAT, CDR2 FQNNGV.